Following are 2 T cell receptor beta chains from one sample sequenced in a study of blood T cells in healthy people across ages. Sample-barcoded 5' priming and a J-beta primer mix drove a second PCR of about 6 to 12 cycles. TCRdb ran MiXCR on the 5' RACE reads and lists one entry per CDR3 protein. The sample has around 990,000 distinct CDR3 sequences, less than 45% seen once. Input material: blood. Receptors were obtained from a man aged 18-30 years in good health.

This clonotype was recorded a few times. V is TRBV30 and J is TRBJ1-2, with D possibly matching TRBD1 (5 bases). The CDR3 runs 14 residues. The germline CDR1 and CDR2 sequences are GTSNPN and SVGIG (reference sequence). V was pared by 0 bases and J by 4 bases, with 12 bases between. This chain's CDR3 is CAWSVPGRIYGYTF. The CDR3 nucleotides read TGTGCCTGGAGTGTACCAGGGAGGATCTATGGCTACACCTTC.

For this clonotype: Possible read error: a much larger clone is one base away. The chain combines TRBV24-1 with TRBJ2-1; 7 positions agree with TRBD1. Losses at the gene ends were 3 bases for V and 4 bases for J; bases not matched to a gene: 8. CDR3 length: 16 residues. The germline V gene has CDR1 KGHDR and CDR2 SFDVKD. CDR3 in amino acids: CATSDDRVGVYNEQFF. As DNA, the CDR3 is TGTGCCACCAGTGATGACAGGGTAGGGGTATACAATGAGCAGTTCTTC.